Listed here are 17 T cell receptor beta chains from one sample, sequenced in a study of vaccination and CD4 T cells after COVID-19. Their antigens are not known. Treatment indicated: 10-day PBMC culture with coronavirus spike peptide pools or control peptides (ViraFEST assay). Cultured CD4+ T cell DNA was sequenced using the Oncomine TCR Beta short-read assay. TCRdb used MiXCR to reprocess the PCR reads, holding one entry per CDR3 protein. The sample records 17,000 or so distinct CDR3 sequences, under 45% being singletons. The sample here was CD4+ T cells from blood, cultured in vitro, taken before SARS-CoV-2 vaccination. The receptors originated from a human donor who had recovered from COVID-19.

The chain employs TRBV20-1 and TRBJ2-5, with 7 positions matching TRBD1. CDR3 size: 16 residues. V trimming: 3 bases; J trimming: 1 base; junction bases outside the gene matches: 11. The germline V gene has CDR1 DFQATT and CDR2 SNEGSKA (reference sequence). This CDR3 is CSASPEGGVLQETQYF. CDR3 sequence (DNA): TGCAGTGCTAGTCCCGAAGGGGGCGTCCTCCAAGAGACCCAGTACTTC.

This clonotype was seen only a few times. The chain uses TRBV20-1 and TRBJ2-5, with 13 bases identical to TRBD2. Germline V CDR1 and CDR2: DFQATT, SNEGSKA (reference sequence). V trimming: 0 bases; J trimming: 4 bases; junction bases outside the gene matches: 11. The CDR3 totals 18 residues. The DNA of the CDR3 is TGCAGTGCTAGAGAACTAGCGGGGGGGGACGGGTGGCGAGAGACCCAGTACTTC. Protein: CSARELAGGDGWRETQYF.

This chain uses TRBV10-3 with TRBJ2-3, with 15 bases fitting TRBD2. J lost 2 bases, V lost 4 bases, and 7 bases had no gene match. This CDR3 is built from 18 residues. Germline V gene sequence: CDR1 ENHRY, CDR2 SYGVKD. In DNA, the CDR3 is TGTGCCATCAGTGGTCCCGGGACTAGCGGGGGGTTCACAGATACGCAGTATTTT. It is translated as CAISGPGTSGGFTDTQYF.

V gene TRBV6-1 combines with J gene TRBJ2-7; D not certain. Germline V gives CDR1 MNHNS, CDR2 SASEGT. The V and J ends lost 1 base and 0 bases respectively, with 7 bases between them. The CDR3 runs 14 residues. CDR3 protein: CASSEELSSYEQYF. As DNA, the CDR3 is TGTGCCAGCAGTGAAGAACTAAGCTCCTACGAGCAGTACTTC.

The rearrangement links TRBV6-2 or TRBV6-3 to TRBJ2-2; a weak D match, TRBD2 (6 bases). Germline CDR1 is MNHEY and CDR2 is SVGEGT. The CDR3 is 14 amino acids. The V end was cut by 0 bases, the J end by 6 bases, with 8 bases between. The CDR3 sequence is CASSYSGRSGELFF. The CDR3 bases are TGTGCCAGCAGTTACTCGGGGAGGTCCGGGGAGCTGTTTTTT.

Here the CDR3 DNA reads TGTGCCATCAGTTCGGGGGGGACACAAGAGACCCAGTACTTC. Translation: CAISSGGTQETQYF. V usage is TRBV10-3 and J usage is TRBJ2-5; 8 nucleotides match TRBD2. CDR3 length: 14 amino acids. The V gene's germline CDR1 is ENHRY and CDR2 SYGVKD. V lost 5 bases and J lost 2; bases outside the gene matches: 4.

The chain links TRBV6-1 to TRBJ2-7, with 8 positions matching TRBD1. Germline CDR1 reads MNHNS; CDR2 reads SASEGT. The CDR3 is 13 amino acids. V dropped 6 bases and J dropped 2; count of bases not matched to a gene: 3. CDR3 residues: CASSGQGTYEQYF. Here the CDR3 DNA reads TGTGCCAGCAGCGGACAGGGAACCTACGAGCAGTACTTC.

With respect to this clonotype: The final CDR3 position lacks the conserved phenylalanine or tryptophan, pointing to a likely read error. The chain couples TRBV20-1 to TRBJ1-1; D remains ambiguous. V was pared by 3 bases and J by 9 bases, with 20 bases between. The CDR3 has 14 residues. CDR1 is DFQATT, CDR2 SNEGSKA, per germline (reference sequence). The chain's CDR3 is CSARGRPEYMKAFL. CDR3 coding DNA: TGCAGTGCTAGGGGCAGGCCCGAATATATGAAAGCTTTCCTT.

There are a few counts of this clonotype. The chain combines TRBV5-6 with TRBJ2-5, with 11 bases that match TRBD2. This CDR3 is 16 amino acids long. Trimming removed 3 bases from V and 2 bases from J; junction bases left unmatched: 6. Germline loops: CDR1 SGHDT, CDR2 YYEEEE. DNA of the CDR3: TGTGCCAGCAGCTGGGCCGGGACTAGCGGACAAGAGACCCAGTACTTC. It is translated as CASSWAGTSGQETQYF. Full variable domain (missing parts from reference TRBV5-6 and TRBJ2-5): DAGVTQSPTHLIKTRGQQVTLRCSPKSGHDTVSWYQQALGQGPQFIFQYYEEEERQRGNFPDRFSGHQFPNYSSELNVNALLLGDSALYLCASSWAGTSGQETQYFGPGTRLLVL.

This sequence joins TRBV5-1 and TRBJ2-5; 14 nucleotides match TRBD2. Germline loops: CDR1 SGHRS, CDR2 YFSETQ. The ends lost 4 bases at V and 1 base at J; junction bases unmatched: 6. The CDR3 length is 17 residues. Here the CDR3 reads CASSGGLAGGIQETQYF. CDR3 coding DNA: TGCGCCAGCAGCGGAGGACTAGCGGGAGGAATCCAAGAGACCCAGTACTTC.

Only one count was recorded for this clonotype. The rearrangement uses TRBV14 and TRBJ2-1, with 7 bases fitting TRBD1. Germline V CDR1 and CDR2: SGHDN, FVKESK. The CDR3 sequence is 16 residues long. Unmatched junction bases numbered 12, after V lost 4 bases and J lost 6 bases. CDR3 nucleotides: TGTGCCAGCAGCCCCTACACGGGACAGTTGTCCAATGAGCAGTTCTTC. Its protein product is CASSPYTGQLSNEQFF.

V gene TRBV10-3 combines with J gene TRBJ2-7, with 9 positions matching TRBD1. Germline V CDR1 and CDR2: ENHRY, SYGVKD. CDR3 length: 13 residues. V was clipped by 6 bases and J by 4 bases; unmatched bases: 4. CDR3 region: CAIRGTGKYEQYF. CDR3 DNA sequence: TGTGCCATCAGGGGGACAGGGAAGTACGAGCAGTACTTC.

This clonotype appeared once. J is TRBJ1-3 and V is TRBV6-1; tentatively, D is TRBD1 (6 bases). The germline V gene encodes CDR1 MNHNS and CDR2 SASEGT. CDR3 length: 14 amino acids. V lost 6 bases and J 1 base, leaving 10 bases between the germline ends. CDR3 loop: CASSQGWSGNTIYF. Written as DNA, the CDR3 is TGTGCCAGCAGCCAGGGGTGGTCTGGAAACACCATATATTTT.

The table lists this clonotype with a count of one. The V gene is TRBV7-2, the J gene TRBJ1-2; D gene unclear. The V gene lost 2 bases and the J gene lost 4 bases, with 11 bases spanning the gap. CDR1 and CDR2 (germline): SGHTA, FQGNSA. The CDR3 spans 14 residues. The CDR3 DNA reads TGTGCCAGCAGCTTACGCCGGTGGGGCTATGGCTACACCTTC. Its translation is CASSLRRWGYGYTF. Filled out from reference TRBV7-2 and TRBJ1-2, the complete variable domain reads GAGVSQSPSNKVTEKGKDVELRCDPISGHTALYWYRQSLGQGLEFLIYFQGNSAPDKSGLPSDRFSAERTGGSVSTLTIQRTQQEDSAVYLCASSLRRWGYGYTFGSGTRLTVV.

The V call is TRBV10-1, the J call TRBJ2-3; 9 bases are shared with TRBD2. Germline CDR1 and CDR2: WNHNN and SYGVQD (reference sequence). The CDR3 runs to 19 residues. The trim removed 0 bases at V and 2 bases at J, leaving 12 bases unmatched. CDR3 in DNA: TGCGCCAGCAGTGAGTCTCGCTGGCGGGGGGGCCCCCCCACAGATACGCAGTATTTT. Translated, it gives CASSESRWRGGPPTDTQYF.

In its sample, this clonotype was seen a few times. The chain combines TRBV20-1 with TRBJ2-3, with D possibly being TRBD1 (6 bases). Germline CDR1 and CDR2: DFQATT and SNEGSKA (reference sequence). This CDR3 contains 16 residues. V was cut by 0 bases and J by 3 bases, with 16 bases left in between. CDR3 DNA sequence: TGCAGTGCTAGAGAGGCTACAGGGTGGGCTACAGATACGCAGTATTTT. This translates into CSAREATGWATDTQYF.

This sequence joins TRBV12-5 and TRBJ2-7; perhaps TRBD1 as D (6 bases). CDR1 and CDR2 from the germline V gene are LGHNT and FRNRAP. This CDR3 is 15 amino acids long. V was cut by 0 bases and J by 0 bases, with 9 bases left in between. CDR3 loop: CASGLVQGSSYEQYF. The CDR3 bases are TGTGCTAGTGGTTTGGTACAGGGCAGCTCCTACGAGCAGTACTTC.